This TCR beta chain was observed in a study of PD-L1 blockade in urothelial cancer. Time point reported: pretreatment peripheral blood. This CDR3 has 14 residues. CDR1 is MNHEY, CDR2 SVGAGI, per germline. The ends lost 5 bases at V and 5 bases at J; junction bases unmatched: 6. Each PCR reaction had synthetic TCR analog templates spiked into it. Assay: immunoSEQ multiplex PCR; the TCRdb copy retains only in-frame clones and omits some. The sample includes 86,000 or so clones, more than 75% of them seen just once. Sequencing was performed on PBMCs, taken around atezolizumab (anti-PD-L1) treatment. This TCR came from a man aged 60 to 75 with urothelial cancer. The chain has TRBV6-5 and TRBJ1-1, with TRBD1 identical over 9 bases. CDR3 DNA: TGTGCCAGCAGTCGGGACAGGGAATGGACTGAAGCTTTCTTT. Translating gives CASSRDREWTEAFF.